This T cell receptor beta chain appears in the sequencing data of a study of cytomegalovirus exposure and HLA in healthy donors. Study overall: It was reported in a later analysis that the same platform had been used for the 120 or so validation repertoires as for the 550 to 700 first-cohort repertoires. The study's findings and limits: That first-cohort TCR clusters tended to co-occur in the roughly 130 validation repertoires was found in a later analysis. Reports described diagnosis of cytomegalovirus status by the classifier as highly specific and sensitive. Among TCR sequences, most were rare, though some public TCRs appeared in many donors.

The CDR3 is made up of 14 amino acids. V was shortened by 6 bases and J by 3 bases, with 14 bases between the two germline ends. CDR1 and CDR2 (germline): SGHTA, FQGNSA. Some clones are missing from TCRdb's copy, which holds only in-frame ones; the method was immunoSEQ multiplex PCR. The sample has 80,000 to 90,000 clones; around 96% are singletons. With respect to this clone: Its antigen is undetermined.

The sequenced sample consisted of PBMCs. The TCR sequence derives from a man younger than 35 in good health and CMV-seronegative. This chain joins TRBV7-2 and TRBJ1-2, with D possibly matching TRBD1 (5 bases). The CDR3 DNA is TGTGCCAGCAGGCCCGCAGGGTGGGACTATGGCTACACCTTC. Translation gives CASRPAGWDYGYTF.